Many counts were recorded for the clone carrying this T cell receptor beta chain. Its antigen is not known. The library came from three nested PCR rounds adapted from ARM-PCR protocols. TCRdb ran MiXCR on the multiplex PCR reads and lists one entry per CDR3 protein. The sample lists some 77,000 distinct CDR3 sequences, roughly 75% seen once, with 10% to 15% in the top ten. The sample originates from a study of tumor and adjacent non-tumor tissue in lung cancer. Study in general: Samples averaged roughly 4.2 million productive TCRbeta reads each.

RNA was extracted from bulk tissue without any cell sorting. The CDR3 consists of 14 residues. Per the germline V gene, CDR1 is ENHRY and CDR2 is SYGVKD. Deletions cut 11 bases from V and 2 bases from J, with 15 bases between. Study-wide results and limits: In normal lung, the top 100 clones were significantly more dominant than in tumor. TCR diversity was significantly greater in tumor than normal lung tissue.

Material for sequencing was lung tumor tissue. The chain has TRBV10-3 and TRBJ2-2, with D perhaps TRBD2 (7 bases). This receptor was identified in a woman in her seventies with non-small cell lung cancer. CDR3 sequence reads: CASGGGTNTGELFF. The DNA for the CDR3 is TGTGCCTCGGGGGGCGGGACCAACACCGGGGAGCTGTTTTTT.